The next 15 T cell receptor beta chains were all read from a single sample in a study of blood T cell repertoires in COVID-19. Produced via immunoSEQ multiplex PCR; TCRdb's table is partial and in-frame only. The sample consists of tens of thousands of clones, 88% of them appearing once. The sample consisted of peripheral blood. Source of these receptors: a human donor in a cohort sampled during active COVID-19.

The V and J genes are TRBV19 and TRBJ2-1, with 13 bases matching TRBD2. The CDR3 has 17 residues. Germline V gene data show CDR1 as LNHDA and CDR2 as SQIVND (reference sequence). V trimming: 4 bases; J trimming: 0 bases; junction bases outside the gene matches: 3. The CDR3 region has the DNA TGTGCCAGTAGTACCTGGACTAGCGGGAGCTCCTACAATGAGCAGTTCTTC. Translating it yields CASSTWTSGSSYNEQFF.

The chain joins TRBV7-6 to TRBJ2-1; the D is unclear. Trimming removed 5 bases at V and 1 base at J, with 12 bases between. The germline gives CDR1 SGHVS, CDR2 FNYEAQ. The CDR3 sequence is 15 residues long. CDR3 DNA sequence: TGTGCCAGCAGCATAATGGTGGCATCCTACAATGAGCAGTTCTTC. Residues: CASSIMVASYNEQFF.

V is TRBV5-4 and J is TRBJ2-7; TRBD1 agrees at 7 bases. V lost 2 bases, J lost 2 bases, and 10 bases stayed unmatched. The CDR3 runs to 16 residues. Germline assignment: CDR1 SGHNT and CDR2 YYREEE (reference sequence). DNA of the CDR3: TGTGCCAGCAGCTTCGATTTGGGGACAGAAGCCTACGAGCAGTACTTC. Translation gives CASSFDLGTEAYEQYF.

This chain uses TRBV5-1 with TRBJ1-2; TRBD1 aligns across 9 bases. In germline, CDR1 is SGHRS, CDR2 YFSETQ. The V segment lost 5 bases and the J segment 6 bases; nucleotides outside the gene matches: 11. This CDR3 region has 15 residues. CDR3 loop: CASSDRGQGFDGYTF. The CDR3, as DNA: TGCGCCAGCAGTGATCGGGGACAGGGTTTCGATGGCTACACCTTC. Complete variable domain (other parts from reference TRBV5-1 and TRBJ1-2): KAGVTQTPRYLIKTRGQQVTLSCSPISGHRSVSWYQQTPGQGLQFLFEYFSETQRNKGNFPGRFSGRQFSNSRSEMNVSTLELGDSALYLCASSDRGQGFDGYTFGSGTRLTVV.

This chain uses TRBV28 with TRBJ1-1, with D unresolved. Germline values: CDR1 MDHEN, CDR2 SYDVKM. The CDR3 spans 13 residues. The V end was cut by 5 bases, the J end by 8 bases, with 15 bases between. DNA for the CDR3: TGTGCCAGCAGTCTAGACATAGCGGCCGAAGCTTTCTTT. The encoded protein is CASSLDIAAEAFF.

This clone was counted between two and nine times. J is TRBJ1-2 and V is TRBV5-1, with D hard to call. This CDR3 is built from 12 residues. V lost 1 base and J 6 bases, leaving 7 bases between the germline ends. Germline assignment: CDR1 SGHRS and CDR2 YFSETQ. In DNA form, the CDR3 reads TGCGCCAGCAGCTTGTACGGAGATGGCTACACCTTC. This codes for CASSLYGDGYTF.

This chain joins TRBV28 and TRBJ1-1; the match to TRBD1 covers 9 bases. From germline, CDR1 is MDHEN and CDR2 SYDVKM. The CDR3 has 15 amino acids. Germline trimming cut 4 bases from V and 4 bases from J; bases unmatched to any gene: 7. CDR3 coding DNA: TGTGCCAGCAGTTCTCACAGGGGGCTCGGCACTGAAGCTTTCTTT. Translated, it gives CASSSHRGLGTEAFF.

J is TRBJ2-1 and V is TRBV24-1, with a possible D match to TRBD1 (6 bases). CDR1 and CDR2 (germline): KGHDR, SFDVKD. Trimming cost V 4 bases and J 1 base, with 7 bases left between them. CDR3 length: 14 amino acids. CDR3 sequence (DNA): TGTGCCACCAGTGAAGGGGGATCCTACAATGAGCAGTTCTTC. Its translation is CATSEGGSYNEQFF.

The chain is built from TRBV7-2 and TRBJ1-4; D is undetermined. The CDR3 runs 18 residues. The germline V and J ends were trimmed by 5 bases and 0 bases, with 19 bases remaining between them. Germline CDR1 reads SGHTA; CDR2 reads FQGNSA. As DNA, the CDR3 is TGTGCCAGCAGCCTCATGTTCAGCGGGCCTGCAACTAATGAAAAACTGTTTTTT. Its protein is CASSLMFSGPATNEKLFF.

The gene calls are TRBV18 and TRBJ2-7; 8 bases fit TRBD2. The V gene's germline CDR1 is KGHSH and CDR2 LQKENI. CDR3 length: 14 amino acids. Trimming took 3 bases from V and 4 from J; bases not matched to a gene: 5. This CDR3 is CASSPGGGPYEQYF. CDR3 sequence (DNA): TGTGCCAGCTCACCTGGCGGGGGGCCATACGAGCAGTACTTC.

The chain is built from TRBV7-3 and TRBJ2-7; 7 bases align to TRBD1. The CDR3 runs to 14 residues. V dropped 5 bases and J dropped 2; count of bases not matched to a gene: 6. The germline V gene has CDR1 SGHTA and CDR2 FQGTGA. The CDR3 loop is CASSGPGQPYEQYF. The CDR3 bases are TGTGCCAGCAGCGGGCCGGGACAGCCCTACGAGCAGTACTTC.

CDR3 sequence reads: CASSAAGVLQETQYF. Here the CDR3 DNA reads TGTGCCAGCAGCGCTGCGGGGGTTCTCCAAGAGACCCAGTACTTC. The chain links TRBV9 to TRBJ2-5; 7 bases map to TRBD2. The CDR3 length is 15 residues. V gave up 3 bases and J gave up 1 base; unmatched junction bases: 6. Germline V gene data show CDR1 as SGDLS and CDR2 as YYNGEE.

This clone appeared a single time. V gene TRBV20-1 combines with J gene TRBJ2-2; 8 positions match TRBD2. This CDR3 has 15 residues. Germline V gene sequence: CDR1 DFQATT, CDR2 SNEGSKA (reference sequence). Trimming cost V 3 bases and J 2 bases; bases outside gene matches: 5. The CDR3 nucleotides are TGCAGTGCTAGTCCGGCGGGAGGTAACACCGGGGAGCTGTTTTTT. This encodes CSASPAGGNTGELFF.

This chain connects TRBV9 to TRBJ2-7, with D perhaps matching TRBD2 (5 bases). The germline gives CDR1 SGDLS, CDR2 YYNGEE. The CDR3 is 15 amino acids. Deletions cut 3 bases from V and 5 bases from J, with 18 bases between. The CDR3: CASSAPGTDFNEQYF. The CDR3 DNA sequence: TGTGCCAGCAGCGCCCCGGGAACCGACTTCAACGAGCAGTACTTC.

The rearrangement uses TRBV12-3 or TRBV12-4 and TRBJ2-7; TRBD1 is a possible D gene (6 bases). V shed 9 bases and J shed 3 bases, with 12 bases lying between them. The CDR3 totals 12 residues. The CDR3 here is CASQGRSYEQYF. In nucleotides, the CDR3 is TGTGCCAGTCAGGGGAGAAGCTACGAGCAGTACTTC.